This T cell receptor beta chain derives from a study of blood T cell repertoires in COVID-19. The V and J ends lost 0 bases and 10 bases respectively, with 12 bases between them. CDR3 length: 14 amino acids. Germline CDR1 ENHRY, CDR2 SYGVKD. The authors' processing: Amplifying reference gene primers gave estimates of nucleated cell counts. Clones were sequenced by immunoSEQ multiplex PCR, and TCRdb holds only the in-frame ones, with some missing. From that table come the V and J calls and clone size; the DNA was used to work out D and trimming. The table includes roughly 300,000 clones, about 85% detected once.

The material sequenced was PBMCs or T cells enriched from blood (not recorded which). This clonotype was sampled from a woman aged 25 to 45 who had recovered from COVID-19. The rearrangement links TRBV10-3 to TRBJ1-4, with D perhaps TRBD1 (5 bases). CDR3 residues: CAISESGQDGKLFF. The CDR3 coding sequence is TGTGCCATCAGTGAGTCAGGACAAGACGGAAAACTGTTTTTT.